The sequence of this TCR beta chain was determined in a study of CD8 T cells in ankylosing spondylitis. This CDR3 has 15 amino acids. CDR1 is SGHDT, CDR2 YYEEEE, per germline. With V trimmed by 4 bases and J by 12 bases, 13 bases remained unmatched. One entry per CDR3 protein, called by TCRdb with MiXCR from the 5' RACE reads. In the table there are approximately 130,000 distinct CDR3 sequences, 7% to 10% of which are singletons. This clonotype has at least ten counts. This TCR was sampled from a male donor with ankylosing spondylitis or in good health (not recorded which). The rearrangement uses TRBV5-6 and TRBJ2-1; TRBD2 agrees at 10 bases. Sequencing input: blood, either unsorted or a sorted T cell fraction (not recorded which). The CDR3 nucleotides are TGTGCCAGCAGCCCCGCCGAAGCGGGAGGGCCACGGCAGTTCTTC. This gives the protein CASSPAEAGGPRQFF.